These 26 T cell receptor beta chains came from one sample sequenced in a study of monozygotic twins with inflammatory bowel disease. No DNA is given; TCRdb re-called the 5' RACE reads and lists each CDR3 protein once. The listing contains around 220,000 distinct CDR3 sequences. Material: blood. The origin of the receptors is a human donor with ulcerative colitis or Crohn's disease, or a healthy co-twin of an affected twin (not recorded which).

The chain employs TRBV5-1 and TRBJ1-1. CDR1 is SGHRS, CDR2 YFSETQ, per germline. The CDR3 covers 13 residues. CDR3 protein: CASSLVDNTEAFF. The full variable domain, completed using reference TRBV5-1 and TRBJ1-1, is KAGVTQTPRYLIKTRGQQVTLSCSPISGHRSVSWYQQTPGQGLQFLFEYFSETQRNKGNFPGRFSGRQFSNSRSEMNVSTLELGDSALYLCASSLVDNTEAFFGQGTRLTVV.

The chain links TRBV5-1 to TRBJ2-7. The germline V gene encodes CDR1 SGHRS and CDR2 YFSETQ. The CDR3 consists of 14 residues. The CDR3 sequence: CASSLRTSSYEQYF.

This chain links TRBV25-1 with TRBJ2-4; TCRdb calls TRBD1, which cannot be checked without DNA. CDR1 MGHDK and CDR2 SYGVNS come from the germline V gene. The CDR3 sequence is 14 residues long. This chain's CDR3 is CASSDQGAGNIQYF.

The CDR3 sequence: CASSLWQNQPQHF. The chain couples TRBV12-3 or TRBV12-4 to TRBJ1-5. This CDR3 has 13 residues.

The gene calls are TRBV4-1 and TRBJ2-3; the TRBD1 assignment by TCRdb is unverifiable without DNA. From germline, CDR1 is MGHRA and CDR2 YSYEKL. The CDR3 consists of 15 residues. CDR3 loop: CASSQPGIITDTQYF.

The chain employs TRBV7-8 and TRBJ1-4; there is no DNA to check the TCRdb D call of TRBD1. The CDR3 contains 15 residues. Per germline, CDR1 SGHVS and CDR2 FQNEAQ. CDR3: CASSRGTRALEKLFF.

The rearrangement uses TRBV5-1 and TRBJ1-2; the TCRdb D gene call, TRBD1, has no DNA to confirm it. CDR3 length equals 15 residues. In germline, CDR1 is SGHRS, CDR2 YFSETQ. CDR3: CASSLEGGGPYGYTF.

The rearrangement joins TRBV19 to TRBJ1-2; TCRdb outputs TRBD1, but without DNA this stays unchecked. The CDR3 is 13 amino acids. Germline V CDR1 and CDR2: LNHDA, SQIVND (reference sequence). CDR3 residues: CASSPRQAPGYTF.

CDR3 in amino acids: CASSYPNPRGGYNEQFF. This chain joins TRBV6-5 and TRBJ2-1; TCRdb selects TRBD1, and the lack of DNA leaves this call unchecked. Germline assignment: CDR1 MNHEY and CDR2 SVGAGI. This CDR3 has 17 amino acids.

The chain is built from TRBV9 and TRBJ2-1; the TRBD1 assignment by TCRdb is unverifiable without DNA. Germline lookup yields CDR1 SGDLS and CDR2 YYNGEE. The CDR3 consists of 17 residues. CDR3 residues: CASSVASTGFPYNEQFF.

The chain is built from TRBV2 and TRBJ2-2; TCRdb picks TRBD2, but there is no DNA to check that call. Germline lookup yields CDR1 SNHLY and CDR2 FYNNEI. This CDR3 is 17 amino acids long. CDR3 region: CASPPSEGDPNTGELFF.

The CDR3 reads CASSPETGGRNIQYF. This chain uses TRBV28 with TRBJ2-4; as DNA is missing, the TRBD1 call by TCRdb cannot be tested. Germline V gene data show CDR1 as MDHEN and CDR2 as SYDVKM. The CDR3 contains 15 residues. Looking up the rest from reference TRBV28 and TRBJ2-4 gives the full variable domain: DVKVTQSSRYLVKRTGEKVFLECVQDMDHENMFWYRQDPGLGLRLIYFSYDVKMKEKGDIPEGYSVSREKKERFSLILESASTNQTSMYLCASSPETGGRNIQYFGAGTRLSVL.

The V and J genes are TRBV28 and TRBJ2-2; TCRdb proposes TRBD2, but this gene call is untestable without DNA. From germline, CDR1 is MDHEN and CDR2 SYDVKM. CDR3 length: 16 amino acids. CDR3 residues: CASSLHSSGSAGELFF.

This sequence joins TRBV5-1 and TRBJ2-2; lacking DNA, the TRBD2 call made by TCRdb goes unchecked. Germline CDR1 reads SGHRS; CDR2 reads YFSETQ. CDR3 length: 16 residues. The CDR3 protein is CASSLEAGGATGELFF.

The rearrangement uses TRBV27 and TRBJ2-3. Germline lookup yields CDR1 MNHEY and CDR2 SMNVEV (reference sequence). CDR3 length: 14 amino acids. The CDR3: CASSTRGSTDTQYF.

CDR3 amino acids: CASSEEGIRPQHF. The chain links TRBV6-1 to TRBJ1-5. Germline CDR1 is MNHNS and CDR2 is SASEGT. The CDR3 totals 13 residues.

This chain links TRBV20-1 with TRBJ2-1; TCRdb's D call, TRBD1, is unchecked because there is no DNA. Per the germline V gene, CDR1 is DFQATT and CDR2 is SNEGSKA (reference sequence). The CDR3 spans 12 residues. The CDR3 here is CSAGQGAPRQFF.

The V call is TRBV6-2 or TRBV6-3, the J call TRBJ2-7; TCRdb picks TRBD2, but there is no DNA to check that call. This CDR3 has 17 residues. Germline V CDR1 and CDR2: MNHEY, SVGEGT. CDR3 residues: CASSYFGTSGRVPEQYF.

The chain joins TRBV28 to TRBJ1-2; absent DNA, TCRdb's TRBD1 call cannot be checked. Germline values: CDR1 MDHEN, CDR2 SYDVKM. The CDR3 has 13 residues. The CDR3 is CASRPTGMEGYTF.

V and J are TRBV20-1 and TRBJ2-2; TCRdb selects TRBD1, and the lack of DNA leaves this call unchecked. The CDR3 consists of 15 residues. Germline CDR1 DFQATT, CDR2 SNEGSKA (reference sequence). Here the CDR3 reads CSARETGDNTGELFF.

The V and J genes are TRBV7-2 and TRBJ2-3. CDR1 and CDR2 from the germline V gene are SGHTA and FQGNSA. CDR3 size: 15 residues. CDR3: CASSLHARNTDTQYF.

V is TRBV27 and J is TRBJ2-1; TCRdb's D gene call, TRBD2, goes unchecked for lack of DNA. CDR1 is MNHEY and CDR2 is SMNVEV in the germline V gene (reference sequence). This CDR3 contains 14 residues. The CDR3 is CASSLSSPPDEQFF.

The chain carries TRBV20-1 and TRBJ2-7. CDR1 is DFQATT and CDR2 is SNEGSKA in the germline V gene (reference sequence). CDR3 length equals 15 residues. CDR3 amino acids: CSARDRVNNRYEQYF.

The chain carries TRBV27 and TRBJ2-5; the TCRdb call, TRBD2, lacks DNA for checking. The CDR3 length is 18 residues. The germline CDR1 and CDR2 sequences are MNHEY and SMNVEV (reference sequence). CDR3 residues: CASSQRAGGPGRLETQYF.

The chain recombines TRBV7-2 with TRBJ2-1; TCRdb's D call of TRBD1 is untestable without DNA. The CDR3 length is 15 residues. Germline values: CDR1 SGHTA, CDR2 FQGNSA. The CDR3 region is CASSPSGGGGNEQFF.

This chain links TRBV7-8 with TRBJ2-5; TCRdb proposes TRBD1, but this gene call is untestable without DNA. The CDR3 covers 15 residues. The germline CDR1 and CDR2 sequences are SGHVS and FQNEAQ. The CDR3 loop is CASSRGTPYQETQYF.